Included here is one TCR beta chain sequence, with context. Sequencing used immunoSEQ multiplex PCR; TCRdb keeps in-frame clones, though not all of them. The profile shows roughly 150,000 clones, almost 90% of them singletons. The data originate from a study of control samples from healthy donors and cancer patients. The CDR3 is 14 amino acids. The V end lost 5 bases, the J end lost 1 base, and 8 bases lay between the germline ends. In germline, CDR1 is MDHEN, CDR2 SYDVKM. The V and J genes are TRBV28 and TRBJ2-2; no definite D call. The sequenced sample consisted of blood. The source of this sequence is a man aged 18-30 years in good health. The DNA of the CDR3 is TGTGCCAGCAGTCCCCCTCAGAACACCGGGGAGCTGTTTTTT. This translates into CASSPPQNTGELFF.